This T cell receptor (beta chain) was sequenced for a study of HIV-infected patients and healthy controls. V was pared by 3 bases and J by 5 bases, with 16 bases between. This CDR3 spans 14 amino acids. Germline CDR1 reads SQVTM; CDR2 reads ANQGSEA. cDNA was made from roughly 500 ng RNA using alpha and beta constant primers. Each of the alpha and beta chains got its own library through chain-specific third strand synthesis with indices. Two random hexamers, added before amplification and joined, formed each molecule's 12-nucleotide barcode. TCRdb itself ran the 5' RACE reads through MiXCR, one entry per CDR3 protein. The sample includes roughly 25,000 distinct CDR3 sequences, under 9% seen only once; the top ten take 3% to 4.5%. The repertoire came from unfractionated whole blood and reflected all unsorted peripheral T cells. Findings of the study overall: CDR3 sharing between individuals was lower in HIV-infected patients than in healthy controls. HIV+ repertoires were severely depleted of MAIT alpha-chain CDR3s, unlike healthy controls.

This clonotype was recorded at least ten times. Its antigen is unknown. V usage is TRBV29-1 and J usage is TRBJ1-1, with D perhaps TRBD1 (5 bases). What was sequenced was blood. This receptor was obtained from an adult in good health. This CDR3 reads CSVERGAAWTEAFF. The CDR3 region has the DNA TGCAGCGTTGAGAGGGGCGCCGCATGGACTGAAGCTTTCTTT.